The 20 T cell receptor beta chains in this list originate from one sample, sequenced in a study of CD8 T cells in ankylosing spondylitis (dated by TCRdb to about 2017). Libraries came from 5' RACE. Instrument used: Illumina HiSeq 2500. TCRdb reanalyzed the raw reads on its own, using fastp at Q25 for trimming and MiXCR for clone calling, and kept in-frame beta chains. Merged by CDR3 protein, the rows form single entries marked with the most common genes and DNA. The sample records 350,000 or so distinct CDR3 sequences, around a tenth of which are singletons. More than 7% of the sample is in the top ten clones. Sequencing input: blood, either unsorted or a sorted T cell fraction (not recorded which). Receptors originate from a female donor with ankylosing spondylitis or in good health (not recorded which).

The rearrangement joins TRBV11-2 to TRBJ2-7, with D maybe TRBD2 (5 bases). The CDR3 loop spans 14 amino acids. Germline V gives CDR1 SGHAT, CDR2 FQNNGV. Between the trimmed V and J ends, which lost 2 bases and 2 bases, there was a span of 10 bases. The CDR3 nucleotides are TGTGCCAGCAGCTTAATGGCGGGCCCCTACGAGCAGTACTTC. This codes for CASSLMAGPYEQYF.

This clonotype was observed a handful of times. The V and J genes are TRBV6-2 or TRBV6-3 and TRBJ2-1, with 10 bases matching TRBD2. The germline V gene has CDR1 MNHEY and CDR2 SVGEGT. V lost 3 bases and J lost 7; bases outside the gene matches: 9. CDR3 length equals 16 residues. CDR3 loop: CASSYRAGGPANEQFF. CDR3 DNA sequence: TGTGCCAGCAGTTATAGAGCGGGAGGGCCCGCGAATGAGCAGTTCTTC.

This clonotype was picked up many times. The DNA of the CDR3 is TGTGCCAGCAGTCGCTCAGCAGCCTACGAGCAGTACTTC. This gives the protein CASSRSAAYEQYF. This chain links TRBV6-2 or TRBV6-3 with TRBJ2-7; D is unclear. Germline V CDR1 and CDR2: MNHEY, SVGEGT. The CDR3 has 13 amino acids. Trimming took off 5 bases at V and 2 bases at J, with 10 bases between the two ends.

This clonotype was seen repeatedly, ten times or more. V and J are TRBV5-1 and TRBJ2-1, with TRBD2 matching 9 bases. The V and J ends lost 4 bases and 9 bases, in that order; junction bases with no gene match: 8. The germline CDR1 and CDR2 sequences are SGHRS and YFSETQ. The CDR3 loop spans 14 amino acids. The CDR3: CASSPRTSDVEQFF. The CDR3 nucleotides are TGCGCCAGCAGCCCGCGGACTAGCGATGTTGAGCAGTTCTTC.

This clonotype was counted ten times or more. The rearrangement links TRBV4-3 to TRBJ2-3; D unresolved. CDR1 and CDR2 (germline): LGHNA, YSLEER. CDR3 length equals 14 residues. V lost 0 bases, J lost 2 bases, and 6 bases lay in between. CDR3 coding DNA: TGCGCCAGCAGCCAAGATGAGGCCACAGATACGCAGTATTTT. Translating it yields CASSQDEATDTQYF.

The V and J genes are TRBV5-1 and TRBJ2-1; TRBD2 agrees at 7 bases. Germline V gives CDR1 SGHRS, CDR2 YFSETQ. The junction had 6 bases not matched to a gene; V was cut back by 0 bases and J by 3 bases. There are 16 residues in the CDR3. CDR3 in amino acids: CASSLGGSGIYNEQFF. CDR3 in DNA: TGCGCCAGCAGCTTGGGGGGCAGCGGGATCTACAATGAGCAGTTCTTC.

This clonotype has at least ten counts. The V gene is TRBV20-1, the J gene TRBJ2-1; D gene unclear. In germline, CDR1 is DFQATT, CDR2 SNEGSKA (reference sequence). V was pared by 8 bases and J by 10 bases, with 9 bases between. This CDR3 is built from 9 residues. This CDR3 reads CSPAREQFF. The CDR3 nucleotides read TGCAGTCCTGCTCGAGAGCAGTTCTTC.

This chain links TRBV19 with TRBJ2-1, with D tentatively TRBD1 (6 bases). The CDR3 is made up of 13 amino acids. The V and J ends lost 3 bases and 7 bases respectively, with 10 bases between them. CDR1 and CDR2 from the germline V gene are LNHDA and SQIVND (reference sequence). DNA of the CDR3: TGTGCCAGTAGTATGGGGGCAGGAAATGAGCAGTTCTTC. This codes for CASSMGAGNEQFF.

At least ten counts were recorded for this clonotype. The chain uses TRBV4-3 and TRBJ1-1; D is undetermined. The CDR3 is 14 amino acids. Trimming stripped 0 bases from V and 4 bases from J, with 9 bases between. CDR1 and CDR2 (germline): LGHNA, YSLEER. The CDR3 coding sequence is TGCGCCAGCAGCCAAGATTTGAGAATCACTGAAGCTTTCTTT. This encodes CASSQDLRITEAFF.

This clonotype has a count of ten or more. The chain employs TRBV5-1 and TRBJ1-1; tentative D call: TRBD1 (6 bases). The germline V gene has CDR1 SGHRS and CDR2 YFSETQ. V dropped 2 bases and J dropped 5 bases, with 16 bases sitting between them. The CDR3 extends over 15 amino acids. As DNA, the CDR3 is TGCGCCAGCAGCTTACCGACAGGCGGAGGAACTGAAGCTTTCTTT. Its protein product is CASSLPTGGGTEAFF.

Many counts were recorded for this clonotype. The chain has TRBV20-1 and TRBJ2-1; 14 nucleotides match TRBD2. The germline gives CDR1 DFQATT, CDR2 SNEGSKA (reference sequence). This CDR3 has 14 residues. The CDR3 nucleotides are TGCATCCCTCCGACTAGCGGGGGGGCCAATGAGCAGTTCTTC. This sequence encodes CIPPTSGGANEQFF.

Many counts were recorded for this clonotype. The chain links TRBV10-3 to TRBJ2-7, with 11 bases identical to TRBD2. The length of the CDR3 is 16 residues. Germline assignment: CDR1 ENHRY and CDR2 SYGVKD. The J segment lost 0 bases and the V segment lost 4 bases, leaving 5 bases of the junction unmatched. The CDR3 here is CAISGLAGGTSYEQYF. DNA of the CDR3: TGTGCCATCAGTGGCCTAGCGGGAGGCACCTCCTACGAGCAGTACTTC.

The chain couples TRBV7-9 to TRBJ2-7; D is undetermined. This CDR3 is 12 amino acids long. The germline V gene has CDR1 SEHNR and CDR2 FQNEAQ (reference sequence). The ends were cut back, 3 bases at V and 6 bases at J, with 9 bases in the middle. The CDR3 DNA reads TGTGCCAGCAGCTTTTTGGCGGTCGAGCAGTACTTC. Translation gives CASSFLAVEQYF.

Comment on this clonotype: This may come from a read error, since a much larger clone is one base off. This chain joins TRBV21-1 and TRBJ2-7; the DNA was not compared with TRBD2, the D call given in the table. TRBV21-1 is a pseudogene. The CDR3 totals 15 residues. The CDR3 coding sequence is TGTGCCAGCGGCCCTAGTCCCTGCGGGTCCAACGAGCAGTACTTC. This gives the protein CASGPSPCGSNEQYF.

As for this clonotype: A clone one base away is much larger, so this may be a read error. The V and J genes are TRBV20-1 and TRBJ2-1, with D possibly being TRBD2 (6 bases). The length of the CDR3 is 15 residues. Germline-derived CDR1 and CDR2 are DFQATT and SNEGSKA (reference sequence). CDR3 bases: TGCAGTGGTAGAGAGGTGCAGGGACTGGACAATGAGCAGTTCTTC. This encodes CSGREVQGLDNEQFF.

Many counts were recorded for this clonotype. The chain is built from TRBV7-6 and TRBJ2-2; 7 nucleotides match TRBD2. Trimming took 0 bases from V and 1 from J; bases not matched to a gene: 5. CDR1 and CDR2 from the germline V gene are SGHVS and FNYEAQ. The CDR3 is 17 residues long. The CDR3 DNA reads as TGTGCCAGCAGCTTAGCCCCGACTAGCCTGAACACCGGGGAGCTGTTTTTT. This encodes CASSLAPTSLNTGELFF.

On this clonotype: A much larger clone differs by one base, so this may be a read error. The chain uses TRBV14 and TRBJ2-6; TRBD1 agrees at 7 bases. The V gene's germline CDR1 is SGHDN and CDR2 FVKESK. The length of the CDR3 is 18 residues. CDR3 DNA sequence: TGTGCCAGCAGCCTCGGACAGGCCACTATAGCTGGGGCCATCGTCCTGACTTTC. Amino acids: CASSLGQATIAGAIVLTF.

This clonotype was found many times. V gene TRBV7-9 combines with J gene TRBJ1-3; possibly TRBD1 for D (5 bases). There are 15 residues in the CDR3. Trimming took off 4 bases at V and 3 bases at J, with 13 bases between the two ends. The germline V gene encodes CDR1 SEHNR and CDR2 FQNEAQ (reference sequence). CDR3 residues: CASSSKRGSGNTIYF. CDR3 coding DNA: TGTGCCAGCAGCTCCAAACGGGGGAGTGGAAACACCATATATTTT.

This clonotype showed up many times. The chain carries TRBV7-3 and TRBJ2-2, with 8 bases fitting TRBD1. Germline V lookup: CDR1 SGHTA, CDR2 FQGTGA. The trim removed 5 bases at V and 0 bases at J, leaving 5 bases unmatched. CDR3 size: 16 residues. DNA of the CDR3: TGTGCCAGCAGCAGGCAACAGGGGGCGAACACCGGGGAGCTGTTTTTT. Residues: CASSRQQGANTGELFF.

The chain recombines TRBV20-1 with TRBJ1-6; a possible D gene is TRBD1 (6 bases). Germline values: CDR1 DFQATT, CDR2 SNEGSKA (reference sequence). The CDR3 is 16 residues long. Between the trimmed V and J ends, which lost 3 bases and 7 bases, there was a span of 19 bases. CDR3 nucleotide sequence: TGCAGTGCTAGTTTCGGGGGGGCCTTGGGAAATTCACCCCTCCACTTT. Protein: CSASFGGALGNSPLHF.